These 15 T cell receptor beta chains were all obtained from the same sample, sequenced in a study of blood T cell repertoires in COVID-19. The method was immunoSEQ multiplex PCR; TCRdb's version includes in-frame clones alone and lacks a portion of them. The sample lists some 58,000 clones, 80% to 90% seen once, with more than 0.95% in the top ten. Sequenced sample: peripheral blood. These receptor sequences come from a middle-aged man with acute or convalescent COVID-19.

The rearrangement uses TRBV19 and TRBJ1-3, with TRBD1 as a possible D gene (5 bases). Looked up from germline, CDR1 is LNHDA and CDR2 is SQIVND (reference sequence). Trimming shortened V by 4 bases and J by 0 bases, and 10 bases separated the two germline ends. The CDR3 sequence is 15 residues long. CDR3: CASSTTTASGNTIYF. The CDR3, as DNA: TGTGCCAGTAGTACTACGACAGCCTCTGGAAACACCATATATTTT. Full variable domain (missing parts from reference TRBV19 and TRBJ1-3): DGGITQSPKYLFRKEGQNVTLSCEQNLNHDAMYWYRQDPGQGLRLIYYSQIVNDFQKGDIAEGYSVSREKKESFPLTVTSAQKNPTAFYLCASSTTTASGNTIYFGEGSWLTVV.

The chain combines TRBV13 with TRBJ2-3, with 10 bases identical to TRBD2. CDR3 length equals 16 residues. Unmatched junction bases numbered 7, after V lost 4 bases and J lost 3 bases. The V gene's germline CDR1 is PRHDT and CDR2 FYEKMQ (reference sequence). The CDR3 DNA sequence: TGTGCCAGCAGCTCTCGGACTAGCGGAAGGACAGATACGCAGTATTTT. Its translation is CASSSRTSGRTDTQYF.

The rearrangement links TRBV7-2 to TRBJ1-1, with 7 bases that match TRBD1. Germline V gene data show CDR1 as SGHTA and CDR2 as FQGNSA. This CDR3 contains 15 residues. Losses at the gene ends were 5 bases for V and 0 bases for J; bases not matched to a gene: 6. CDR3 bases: TGTGCCAGCAGCGCCCGACAGGGCCTGAACACTGAAGCTTTCTTT. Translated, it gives CASSARQGLNTEAFF.

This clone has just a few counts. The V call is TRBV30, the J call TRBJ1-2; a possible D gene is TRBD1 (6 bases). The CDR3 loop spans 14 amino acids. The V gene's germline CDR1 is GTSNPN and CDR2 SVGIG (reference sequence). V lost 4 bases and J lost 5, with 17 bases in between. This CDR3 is CAWMGDTVRYGYTF. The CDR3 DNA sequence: TGTGCCTGGATGGGGGACACTGTACGGTATGGCTACACCTTC.

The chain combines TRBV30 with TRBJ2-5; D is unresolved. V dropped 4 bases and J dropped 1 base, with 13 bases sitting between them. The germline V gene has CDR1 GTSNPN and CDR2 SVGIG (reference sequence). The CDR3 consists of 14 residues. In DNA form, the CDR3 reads TGTGCCTGGAATTCTTTCGGAGTCCAAGAGACCCAGTACTTC. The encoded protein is CAWNSFGVQETQYF.

The DNA of the CDR3 is TGCGCCAGCAGCTTGGGCTCGGACACTGAAGCTTTCTTT. As protein: CASSLGSDTEAFF. The chain uses TRBV5-1 and TRBJ1-1; the D is unclear. The V and J ends lost 0 bases and 3 bases respectively, with 6 bases between them. The CDR3 is 13 amino acids. Germline loops: CDR1 SGHRS, CDR2 YFSETQ.

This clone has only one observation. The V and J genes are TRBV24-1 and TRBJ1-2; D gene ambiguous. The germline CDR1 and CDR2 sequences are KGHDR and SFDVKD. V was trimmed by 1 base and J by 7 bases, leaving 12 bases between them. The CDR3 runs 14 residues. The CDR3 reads CATSDFTGIAGYTF. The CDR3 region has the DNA TGTGCCACCAGTGATTTCACGGGTATTGCTGGCTACACCTTC.

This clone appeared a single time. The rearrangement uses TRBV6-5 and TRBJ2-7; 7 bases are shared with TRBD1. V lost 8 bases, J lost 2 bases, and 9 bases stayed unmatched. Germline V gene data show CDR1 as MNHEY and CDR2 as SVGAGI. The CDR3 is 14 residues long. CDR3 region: CASFQQGWAYEQYF. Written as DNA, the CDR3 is TGTGCCAGCTTCCAACAGGGGTGGGCCTACGAGCAGTACTTC.

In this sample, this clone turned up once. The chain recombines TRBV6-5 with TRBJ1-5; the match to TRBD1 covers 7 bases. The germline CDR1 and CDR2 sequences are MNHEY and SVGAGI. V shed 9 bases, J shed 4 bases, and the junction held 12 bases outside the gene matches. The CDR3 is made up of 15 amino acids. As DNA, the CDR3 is TGTGCCAGTACCCAAGGGGGCTTGAGGAATCAGCCCCAGCATTTT. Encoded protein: CASTQGGLRNQPQHF.

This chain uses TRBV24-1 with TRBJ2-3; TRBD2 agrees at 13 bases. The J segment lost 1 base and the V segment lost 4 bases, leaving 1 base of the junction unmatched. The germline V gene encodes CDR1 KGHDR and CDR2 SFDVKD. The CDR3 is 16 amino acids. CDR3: CATSEGLAGRTDTQYF. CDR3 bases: TGTGCCACCAGTGAGGGACTAGCGGGGCGCACAGATACGCAGTATTTT.

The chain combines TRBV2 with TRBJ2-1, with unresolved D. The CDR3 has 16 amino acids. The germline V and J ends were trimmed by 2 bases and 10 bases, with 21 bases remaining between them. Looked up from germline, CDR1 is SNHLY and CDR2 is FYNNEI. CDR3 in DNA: TGTGCCAGCAGTGAACCCCTAGGCAGCCTATTTATGGAGCAGTTCTTC. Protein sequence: CASSEPLGSLFMEQFF.

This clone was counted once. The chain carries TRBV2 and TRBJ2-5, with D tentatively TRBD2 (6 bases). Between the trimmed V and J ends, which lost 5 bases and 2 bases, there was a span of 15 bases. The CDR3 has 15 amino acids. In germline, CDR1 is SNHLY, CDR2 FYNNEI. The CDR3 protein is CASSSLRGGQETQYF. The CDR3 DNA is TGTGCCAGCAGTTCCCTACGCGGAGGGCAAGAGACCCAGTACTTC.

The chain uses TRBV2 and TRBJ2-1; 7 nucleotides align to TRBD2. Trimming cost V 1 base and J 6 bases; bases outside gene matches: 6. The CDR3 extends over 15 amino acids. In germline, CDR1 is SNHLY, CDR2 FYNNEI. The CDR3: CASSEVGRVGNEQFF. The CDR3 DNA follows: TGTGCCAGCAGTGAAGTTGGGAGGGTCGGCAATGAGCAGTTCTTC.

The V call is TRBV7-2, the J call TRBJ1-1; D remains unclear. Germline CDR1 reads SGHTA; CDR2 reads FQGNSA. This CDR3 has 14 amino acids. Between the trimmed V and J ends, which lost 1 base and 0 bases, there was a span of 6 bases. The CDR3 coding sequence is TGTGCCAGCAGCTTAGTCTCCCTGAACACTGAAGCTTTCTTT. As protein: CASSLVSLNTEAFF.

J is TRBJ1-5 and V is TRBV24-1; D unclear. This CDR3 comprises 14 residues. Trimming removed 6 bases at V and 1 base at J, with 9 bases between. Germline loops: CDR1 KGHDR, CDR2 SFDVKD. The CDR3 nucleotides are TGTGCCACCAGTCACCGGGGAAGCAATCAGCCCCAGCATTTT. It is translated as CATSHRGSNQPQHF.